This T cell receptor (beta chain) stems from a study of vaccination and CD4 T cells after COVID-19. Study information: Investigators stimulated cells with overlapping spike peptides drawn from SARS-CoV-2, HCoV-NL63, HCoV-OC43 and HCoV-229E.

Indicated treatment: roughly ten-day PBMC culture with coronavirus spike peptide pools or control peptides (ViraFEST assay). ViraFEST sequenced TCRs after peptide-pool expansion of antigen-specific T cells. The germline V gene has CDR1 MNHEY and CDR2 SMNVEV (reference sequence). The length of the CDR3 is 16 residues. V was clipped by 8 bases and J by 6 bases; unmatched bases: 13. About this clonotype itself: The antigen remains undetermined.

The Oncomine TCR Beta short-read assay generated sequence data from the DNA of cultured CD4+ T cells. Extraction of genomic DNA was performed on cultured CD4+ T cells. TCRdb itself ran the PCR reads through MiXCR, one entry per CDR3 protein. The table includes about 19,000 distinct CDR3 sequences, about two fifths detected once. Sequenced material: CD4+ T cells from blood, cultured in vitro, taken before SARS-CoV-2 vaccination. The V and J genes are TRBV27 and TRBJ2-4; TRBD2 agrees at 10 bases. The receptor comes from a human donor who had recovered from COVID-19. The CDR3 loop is CASSPLAGVPANIQYF. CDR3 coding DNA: TGTGCCAGCTCCCCCCTAGCGGGAGTTCCTGCAAACATTCAGTACTTC.